The clone carrying this T cell receptor beta chain came up a few times. What it binds is not known. The data were obtained in a study of T cell repertoires in cytomegalovirus infection. The wider study: Recently identified HLA-C-restricted CMV epitopes were used, and well-studied HLA-B-restricted CMV epitopes were used as well. Shared public TCR beta signatures pointed to both CMV infection and a matching HLA type.

Study-wide findings and caveats: HLA-C-restricted CMV-specific TCR beta clonotypes were dominant in the ex vivo response. Identification of carriers of CMV plus the relevant HLA was achieved through cumulative public TCR beta family frequency.

TCRdb fed the reads into MiXCR, producing one record per CDR3 protein. Of about 770,000 distinct CDR3 sequences detected, under 35% appear once; the ten largest clones hold less than 15%. The specimen was cultured CD8+ T cells from PBMCs, collected from culture after CMV antigen stimulation. The sequence derives from a human donor in good health (CMV status not recorded). Some clones in this sample may be carry-over from other donors' samples.

CDR3 bases: TGTGCCAGCGCCATAGCGGGGGAGACCTACGAGCAGTACTTC. Translation: CASAIAGETYEQYF. V is TRBV7-6 and J is TRBJ2-7; 9 positions agree with TRBD2. The V segment lost 8 bases and the J segment 2 bases; nucleotides outside the gene matches: 7. There are 14 residues in the CDR3. Germline values: CDR1 SGHVS, CDR2 FNYEAQ.